This TCR beta chain was identified during a study of neoadjuvant anti-PD-1 for oral cavity cancer. The wider study: Around day 43, patients without progression received a fourth nivolumab dose before surgery.

The repertoire was sequenced with immunoSEQ multiplex PCR; TCRdb's copy has only in-frame clones and lacks some. The sample shows about 61,000 clones, more than 65% of them seen only once. Comment on this clone: Its antigen is unknown.

Study outcomes and limitations: Pretreatment Treg/Th17 ratio correlated inversely with post-treatment tumor clonality.

The patients had HPV-negative, locally advanced oral cavity squamous cell carcinoma. The germline gives CDR1 MNHEY, CDR2 SMNVEV (reference sequence). Germline trimming cut 6 bases from V and 3 bases from J; bases unmatched to any gene: 3. The CDR3 has 15 residues. The sequence derives from a person between 40 and 85 years old with oral cavity squamous cell carcinoma. This material consisted of PBMCs, taken before nivolumab (anti-PD-1) treatment. The chain employs TRBV27 and TRBJ2-5; 14 bases agree with TRBD2. The CDR3 is CASRVTSGGEETQYF. The CDR3 nucleotides read TGTGCCAGCAGGGTGACTAGCGGGGGGGAAGAGACCCAGTACTTC.